This TCR beta chain appears in the sequencing data of a study of blood T cell repertoires in COVID-19. Grouping used clinical history reported by participants in a survey and questionnaire. The length of the CDR3 is 14 residues. CDR1 and CDR2 (germline): SNHLY, FYNNEI. V lost 5 bases, J lost 2 bases, and 5 bases stayed unmatched. How the authors handled the data: Quantification of nucleated cells was approximated via reference gene primer amplification. The method was immunoSEQ multiplex PCR; TCRdb's version includes in-frame clones alone and lacks a portion of them. The V and J calls and clone size come from that table; D and trimming were worked out from the DNA. The table shows more than 200,000 clones, with over 85% occurring only once.

Sequenced: PBMCs or T cells enriched from blood (not recorded which). This TCR was recovered from a woman in her twenties or thirties with acute COVID-19. The chain recombines TRBV2 with TRBJ2-7; 8 bases align to TRBD1. CDR3 sequence reads: CASSPGTGTYEQYF. The CDR3 DNA sequence: TGTGCCAGCAGTCCCGGGACAGGTACCTACGAGCAGTACTTC.